The clone carrying this T cell receptor (beta chain) was seen a few times. The target antigen is unknown. The sample originates from a study of graft-versus-host responses after intestinal transplantation. The repertoire was sequenced with immunoSEQ multiplex PCR; TCRdb's copy has only in-frame clones and lacks some. Of around 100,000 clones in the sample, roughly 84% were seen once. There are 13 residues in the CDR3. The ends were cut back, 8 bases at V and 5 bases at J, with 15 bases in the middle. Germline V gene data show CDR1 as MDHEN and CDR2 as SYDVKM. This TCR was sampled from a human donor who was the organ donor for an intestinal transplant. The rearrangement joins TRBV28 to TRBJ1-2; D call uncertain. This specimen consisted of unstimulated CD4+ T cells sorted from spleen or lymph node cells, obtained before transplant. The CDR3 loop reads CASAREGRYGYTF. The DNA for the CDR3 is TGTGCCAGCGCCCGAGAGGGCAGGTATGGCTACACCTTC.